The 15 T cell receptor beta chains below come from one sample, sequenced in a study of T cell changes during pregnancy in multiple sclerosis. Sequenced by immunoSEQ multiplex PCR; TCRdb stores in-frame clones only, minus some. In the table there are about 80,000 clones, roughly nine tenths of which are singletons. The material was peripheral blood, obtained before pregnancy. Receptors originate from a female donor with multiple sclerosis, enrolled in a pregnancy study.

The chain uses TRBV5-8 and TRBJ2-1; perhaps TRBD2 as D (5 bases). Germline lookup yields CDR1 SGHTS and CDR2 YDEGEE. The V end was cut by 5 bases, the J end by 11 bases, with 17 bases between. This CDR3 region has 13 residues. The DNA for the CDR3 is TGTGCCAGCAGGAGCGAAGCGGAAGATAAGCAGTTCTTC. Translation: CASRSEAEDKQFF.

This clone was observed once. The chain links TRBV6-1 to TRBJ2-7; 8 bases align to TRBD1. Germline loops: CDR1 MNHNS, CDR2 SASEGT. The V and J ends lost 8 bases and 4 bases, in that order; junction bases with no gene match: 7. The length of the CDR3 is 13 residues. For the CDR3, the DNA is TGTGCCAGCGGACAGGGAAAGCCTTACGAGCAGTACTTC. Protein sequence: CASGQGKPYEQYF.

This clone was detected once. This chain's CDR3 is CASSSGLDYNEQFF. In nucleotides, the CDR3 is TGTGCCAGCAGCTCCGGACTAGACTACAATGAGCAGTTCTTC. The rearrangement links TRBV7-3 to TRBJ2-1; 7 bases align to TRBD2. Trimming at V came to 4 bases and at J to 3 bases, leaving 3 bases not matched to a gene. This CDR3 has 14 residues. CDR1 is SGHTA and CDR2 is FQGTGA in the germline V gene.

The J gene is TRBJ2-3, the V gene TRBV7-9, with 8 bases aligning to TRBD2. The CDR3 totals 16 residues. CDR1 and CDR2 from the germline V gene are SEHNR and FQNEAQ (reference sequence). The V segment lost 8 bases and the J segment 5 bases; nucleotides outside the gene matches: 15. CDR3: CASFPGRALREDTQYF. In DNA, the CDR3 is TGTGCCAGCTTTCCCGGGAGGGCCCTCAGGGAAGATACGCAGTATTTT. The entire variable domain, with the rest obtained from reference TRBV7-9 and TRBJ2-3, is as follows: DTGVSQNPRHKITKRGQNVTFRCDPISEHNRLYWYRQTLGQGPEFLTYFQNEAQLEKSRLLSDRFSAERPKGSFSTLEIQRTEQGDSAMYLCASFPGRALREDTQYFGPGTRLTVL.

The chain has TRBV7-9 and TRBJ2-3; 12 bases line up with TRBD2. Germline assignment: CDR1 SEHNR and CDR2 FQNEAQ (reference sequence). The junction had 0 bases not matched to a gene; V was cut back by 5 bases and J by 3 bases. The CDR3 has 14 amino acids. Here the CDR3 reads CASSGTSGTDTQYF. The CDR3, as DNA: TGTGCCAGCAGCGGGACTAGCGGGACAGATACGCAGTATTTT.

The CDR3 is CASSPGQRFHSNQPQHF. CDR3 coding DNA: TGTGCCAGTAGCCCGGGACAGCGCTTCCATAGCAATCAGCCCCAGCATTTT. This chain links TRBV19 with TRBJ1-5; 7 positions match TRBD1. Trimming took 6 bases from V and 0 from J; bases not matched to a gene: 11. The CDR3 is made up of 17 amino acids. Germline V CDR1 and CDR2: LNHDA, SQIVND (reference sequence).

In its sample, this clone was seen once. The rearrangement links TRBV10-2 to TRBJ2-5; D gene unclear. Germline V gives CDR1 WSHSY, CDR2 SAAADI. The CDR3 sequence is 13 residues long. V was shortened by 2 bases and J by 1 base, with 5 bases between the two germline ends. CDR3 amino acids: CASSEDTQETQYF. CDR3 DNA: TGCGCCAGCAGTGAGGACACCCAAGAGACCCAGTACTTC.

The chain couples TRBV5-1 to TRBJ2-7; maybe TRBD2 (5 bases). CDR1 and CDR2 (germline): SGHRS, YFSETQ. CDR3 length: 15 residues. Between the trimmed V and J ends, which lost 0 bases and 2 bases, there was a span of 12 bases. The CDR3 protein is CASSLGLSSTYEQYF. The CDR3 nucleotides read TGCGCCAGCAGCTTGGGTTTGTCTAGCACCTACGAGCAGTACTTC.

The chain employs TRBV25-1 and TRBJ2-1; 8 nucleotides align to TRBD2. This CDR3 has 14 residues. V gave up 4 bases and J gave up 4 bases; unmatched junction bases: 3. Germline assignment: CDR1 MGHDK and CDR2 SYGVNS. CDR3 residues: CASSVSGVYNEQFF. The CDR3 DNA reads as TGTGCCAGCAGTGTTAGCGGGGTATACAATGAGCAGTTCTTC.

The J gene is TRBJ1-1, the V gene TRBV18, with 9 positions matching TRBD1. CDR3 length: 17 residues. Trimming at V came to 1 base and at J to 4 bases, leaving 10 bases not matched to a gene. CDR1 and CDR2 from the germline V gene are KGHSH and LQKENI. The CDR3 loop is CASSPLRTGAGATEAFF. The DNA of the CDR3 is TGTGCCAGCTCACCACTACGGACAGGGGCGGGGGCCACTGAAGCTTTCTTT.

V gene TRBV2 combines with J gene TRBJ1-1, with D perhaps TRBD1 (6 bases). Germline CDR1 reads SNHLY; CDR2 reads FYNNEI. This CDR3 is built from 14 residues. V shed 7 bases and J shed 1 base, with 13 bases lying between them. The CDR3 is CASITGSWNTEAFF. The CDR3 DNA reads TGTGCCAGCATTACAGGGTCTTGGAACACTGAAGCTTTCTTT.

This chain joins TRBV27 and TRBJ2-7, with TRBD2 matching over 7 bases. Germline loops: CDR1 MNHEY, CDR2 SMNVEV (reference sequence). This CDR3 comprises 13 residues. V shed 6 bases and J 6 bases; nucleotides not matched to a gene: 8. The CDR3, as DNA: TGTGCCAGCAGCCTCACTATAGCGGGCGAGCAGTACTTC. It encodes CASSLTIAGEQYF.

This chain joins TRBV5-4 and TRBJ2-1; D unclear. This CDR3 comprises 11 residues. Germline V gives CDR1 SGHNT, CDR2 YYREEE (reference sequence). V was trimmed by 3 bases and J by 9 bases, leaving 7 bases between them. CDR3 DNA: TGTGCCAGCAGCTCCTCCGGTGAGCAGTTCTTC. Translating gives CASSSSGEQFF.

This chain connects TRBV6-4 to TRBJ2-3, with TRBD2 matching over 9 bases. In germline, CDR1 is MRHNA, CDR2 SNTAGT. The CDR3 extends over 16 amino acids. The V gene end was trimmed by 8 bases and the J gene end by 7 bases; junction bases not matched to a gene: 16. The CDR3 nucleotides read TGTGCCAGCGTCTGCGGTCTAGCGGGATTTAGAAATACGCAGTATTTT. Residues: CASVCGLAGFRNTQYF.

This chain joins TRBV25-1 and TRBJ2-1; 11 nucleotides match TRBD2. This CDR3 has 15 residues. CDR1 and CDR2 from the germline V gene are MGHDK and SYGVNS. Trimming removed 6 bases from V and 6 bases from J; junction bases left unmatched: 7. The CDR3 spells CASRASGRPSNEQFF. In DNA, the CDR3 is TGTGCCAGCAGAGCTAGCGGGAGGCCTTCCAATGAGCAGTTCTTC.